A single sample gave rise to the 29 T cell receptor beta chains below, sequenced in a study of T cells in Graves' hyperthyroidism and ophthalmopathy. The CDR3 regions of TCR beta were amplified from RNA transcripts. A first-round RT-PCR of the TCR CDR3 used the HTBI primer set. TCRdb reprocessed the multiplex PCR reads with MiXCR, giving one entry per CDR3 protein. This table has about 420,000 distinct CDR3 sequences, around 15% appearing once. Material for sequencing was blood. The receptor source for this set is a woman between 18 and 29 years old with Graves' hyperthyroidism.

This clonotype was seen only a few times. CDR3 coding DNA: TGTGCCAGTATTCCGGGACAGGGGACCAATGAGCAGTTCTTC. This encodes CASIPGQGTNEQFF. The chain combines TRBV19 with TRBJ2-1, with 10 bases lining up with TRBD1. V lost 7 bases to trimming and J lost 6 bases; unmatched junction nucleotides: 6. The CDR3 consists of 14 residues. The germline gives CDR1 LNHDA, CDR2 SQIVND (reference sequence).

This clonotype occurred many times. CDR3: CAWSVLRWNEQFF. In DNA, the CDR3 is TGTGCCTGGAGTGTACTGCGTTGGAATGAGCAGTTCTTC. The chain recombines TRBV30 with TRBJ2-1; no reliable D call. Germline V gives CDR1 GTSNPN, CDR2 SVGIG (reference sequence). V was cut by 0 bases and J by 7 bases, with 10 bases left in between. The CDR3 totals 13 residues. Based on the CDR3 plus reference TRBV30 and TRBJ2-1, the full variable domain is SQTIHQWPATLVQPVGSPLSLECTVEGTSNPNLYWYRQAAGRGLQLLFYSVGIGQISSEVPQNLSASRPQDRQFILSSKKLLLSDSGFYLCAWSVLRWNEQFFGPGTRLTVL.

The chain couples TRBV7-3 to TRBJ2-2, with 7 bases identical to TRBD1. With 5 bases clipped from V and 1 base from J, the junction kept 4 bases outside the gene matches. The CDR3 contains 15 residues. Germline CDR1 SGHTA, CDR2 FQGTGA. CDR3 bases: TGTGCCAGCAGCCCAGGGGGACAGAACACCGGGGAGCTGTTTTTT. The encoded protein is CASSPGGQNTGELFF.

This clonotype was detected many times. The V call is TRBV7-9, the J call TRBJ1-5; 9 nucleotides agree with TRBD1. This CDR3 is 20 amino acids long. Unmatched junction bases numbered 17, after V lost 3 bases and J lost 2 bases. Germline V gene sequence: CDR1 SEHNR, CDR2 FQNEAQ (reference sequence). CDR3 region: CASSFGGGTGTSSGNQPQHF. The CDR3 DNA reads as TGTGCCAGCAGCTTCGGAGGTGGGACAGGGACTTCATCGGGCAATCAGCCCCAGCATTTT.

This clonotype was seen at least ten times. The chain has TRBV20-1 and TRBJ1-2; weak D call: TRBD1 (5 bases). CDR3 length: 13 residues. V lost 7 bases, J lost 1 base, and 13 bases lay in between. Germline V CDR1 and CDR2: DFQATT, SNEGSKA (reference sequence). Here the CDR3 DNA reads TGCAGTGTCTTACCGGGGGATAACTATGGCTACACCTTC. Its protein is CSVLPGDNYGYTF.

This clonotype was seen ten or more times. CDR3 amino acids: CASSLDANRGHEQYF. Written as DNA, the CDR3 is TGTGCCAGCAGCTTAGACGCTAACAGGGGCCACGAGCAGTACTTC. This chain connects TRBV7-9 to TRBJ2-7; 7 positions agree with TRBD1. The CDR3 sequence is 15 residues long. V shed 1 base, J shed 5 bases, and the junction held 8 bases outside the gene matches. Germline CDR1 reads SEHNR; CDR2 reads FQNEAQ (reference sequence).

This clonotype appeared many times. This chain connects TRBV12-3 or TRBV12-4 to TRBJ1-1; D is uncertain. V dropped 5 bases and J dropped 4 bases, with 17 bases sitting between them. The CDR3 length is 15 residues. CDR3 DNA: TGTGCCAGCAGTCGATCGGCCGATCTGGGCACTGAAGCTTTCTTT. Translation: CASSRSADLGTEAFF.

Here the CDR3 reads CASTQTGYNTEAFF. The CDR3 nucleotides are TGCGCCAGCACCCAAACCGGGTATAACACTGAAGCTTTCTTT. The chain carries TRBV10-2 and TRBJ1-1; D is uncertain. Trimming removed 7 bases from V and 2 bases from J, with 14 bases in between. The V gene's germline CDR1 is WSHSY and CDR2 SAAADI. This CDR3 region has 14 residues.

This clonotype was recorded at least ten times. The chain joins TRBV9 to TRBJ2-7; TRBD2 agrees at 14 bases. J lost 7 bases, V lost 3 bases, and 6 bases had no gene match. Germline lookup yields CDR1 SGDLS and CDR2 YYNGEE. The CDR3 totals 15 residues. The DNA for the CDR3 is TGTGCCAGCAGCGGAGGGACTAGCGGGAGTCGGGAGCAGTACTTC. Its translation: CASSGGTSGSREQYF.

This clonotype occurred once. The chain employs TRBV6-2 or TRBV6-3 and TRBJ2-7, with a weak D call TRBD2 (5 bases). Trimming took off 6 bases at V and 6 bases at J, with 15 bases between the two ends. This CDR3 is built from 13 residues. The germline V gene encodes CDR1 MNHEY and CDR2 SVGEGT. The chain's CDR3 is CASRNQDWSEQYF. In DNA form, the CDR3 reads TGTGCCAGCAGGAACCAGGACTGGTCCGAGCAGTACTTC.

Ten or more counts support this clonotype. The chain is built from TRBV2 and TRBJ2-1, with D possibly matching TRBD1 (5 bases). The ends were cut back, 1 base at V and 0 bases at J, with 7 bases in the middle. The CDR3 runs to 15 residues. Germline V gene data show CDR1 as SNHLY and CDR2 as FYNNEI. The CDR3: CASSEEGRSYNEQFF. The CDR3 DNA follows: TGTGCCAGCAGTGAAGAGGGGCGCTCCTACAATGAGCAGTTCTTC.

The V and J genes are TRBV4-2 and TRBJ1-6; TRBD1 agrees at 8 bases. In germline, CDR1 is LGHNA, CDR2 YNFKEQ. With 1 base clipped from V and 7 bases from J, the junction kept 6 bases outside the gene matches. There are 16 residues in the CDR3. The CDR3: CASSQVSGQGNSPLHF. CDR3 DNA sequence: TGTGCCAGCAGCCAAGTTTCTGGACAGGGAAATTCACCCCTCCACTTT.

Worth noting for this clonotype: In this CDR3 the conserved last residue, phenylalanine or tryptophan, is missing, so a read error is likely. CDR3 bases: TGTGCCAGCAGCAAACGGACAGGGAACACCGGGGAGCTGTTTCTT. Translating gives CASSKRTGNTGELFL. The J gene is TRBJ2-2, the V gene TRBV7-2, with 7 positions matching TRBD1. V shed 5 bases and J 1 base; nucleotides not matched to a gene: 4. The CDR3 extends over 15 amino acids. Per the germline V gene, CDR1 is SGHTA and CDR2 is FQGNSA.

J is TRBJ2-1 and V is TRBV10-3; 11 bases agree with TRBD2. V gave up 5 bases and J gave up 1 base; unmatched junction bases: 4. In germline, CDR1 is ENHRY, CDR2 SYGVKD. This CDR3 has 16 residues. The CDR3 reads CAISRLAGGSYNEQFF. The CDR3 coding sequence is TGTGCCATCAGTAGGCTAGCGGGAGGTTCCTACAATGAGCAGTTCTTC.

The table lists this clonotype with a few counts. The rearrangement links TRBV5-1 to TRBJ2-5; TRBD1 or TRBD2 may be the D gene (6 bases each). Trimming shortened V by 7 bases and J by 5 bases, and 18 bases separated the two germline ends. CDR1 and CDR2 from the germline V gene are SGHRS and YFSETQ. This CDR3 comprises 14 residues. The CDR3 is CASQDVGGLETQYF. The CDR3 coding sequence is TGCGCCAGCCAAGACGTGGGGGGCTTGGAGACCCAGTACTTC.

This clonotype showed up just a few times. The chain is built from TRBV7-9 and TRBJ2-3, with TRBD1 identical over 10 bases. Germline CDR1 and CDR2: SEHNR and FQNEAQ (reference sequence). The CDR3 is made up of 18 amino acids. V shed 5 bases, J shed 2 bases, and the junction held 13 bases outside the gene matches. CDR3 loop: CASSGPLWDRGFTDTQYF. The DNA of the CDR3 is TGTGCCAGCAGCGGACCCCTTTGGGACAGGGGTTTCACAGATACGCAGTATTTT.

Ten or more counts support this clonotype. This chain connects TRBV29-1 to TRBJ2-7; D is ambiguous. The ends were cut back, 5 bases at V and 2 bases at J, with 16 bases in the middle. The CDR3 totals 14 residues. Germline values: CDR1 SQVTM, CDR2 ANQGSEA. The CDR3 region is CSVTWSLTTYEQYF. As DNA, the CDR3 is TGCAGCGTTACGTGGAGCCTTACGACCTACGAGCAGTACTTC.

This clonotype has a count of ten or more. The gene calls are TRBV18 and TRBJ1-4, with D unclear. Germline CDR1 is KGHSH and CDR2 is LQKENI. The CDR3 runs 13 residues. The V gene lost 4 bases and the J gene lost 7 bases, with 10 bases spanning the gap. CDR3 amino acids: CASSRQGGEKLFF. For the CDR3, the DNA is TGTGCCAGCTCACGCCAAGGTGGTGAAAAACTGTTTTTT.

The rearrangement links TRBV18 to TRBJ1-2; the D is unclear. CDR3 size: 14 residues. The V end lost 2 bases, the J end lost 3 bases, and 10 bases lay between the germline ends. Germline V gene sequence: CDR1 KGHSH, CDR2 LQKENI. CDR3 sequence reads: CASSPAVVDYGYTF. The CDR3 region has the DNA TGTGCCAGCTCACCAGCCGTAGTAGACTATGGCTACACCTTC. Full variable domain (rest looked up from reference TRBV18 and TRBJ1-2): NAGVMQNPRHLVRRRGQEARLRCSPMKGHSHVYWYRQLPEEGLKFMVYLQKENIIDESGMPKERFSAEFPKEGPSILRIQQVVRGDSAAYFCASSPAVVDYGYTFGSGTRLTVV.

This chain joins TRBV18 and TRBJ1-6; possible D gene TRBD1, 5 bases. The CDR3 totals 16 residues. Germline V gives CDR1 KGHSH, CDR2 LQKENI. Trimming shortened V by 4 bases and J by 4 bases, and 14 bases separated the two germline ends. CDR3 amino acids: CASSRDSAGYNSPLHF. In DNA form, the CDR3 reads TGTGCCAGCTCACGCGACAGCGCGGGTTATAATTCACCCCTCCACTTT. Variable domain in full (rest from reference TRBV18 and TRBJ1-6): NAGVMQNPRHLVRRRGQEARLRCSPMKGHSHVYWYRQLPEEGLKFMVYLQKENIIDESGMPKERFSAEFPKEGPSILRIQQVVRGDSAAYFCASSRDSAGYNSPLHFGNGTRLTVT.

The chain employs TRBV18 and TRBJ1-6; D unclear. CDR1 is KGHSH, CDR2 LQKENI, per germline. This CDR3 contains 13 residues. V lost 2 bases and J 7 bases, leaving 6 bases between the germline ends. CDR3 in DNA: TGTGCCAGCTCACCAGAATTCAATTCACCCCTCCACTTT. Translated: CASSPEFNSPLHF.

There are a few counts of this clonotype. This CDR3 reads CASSLSIYEQFF. CDR3 DNA sequence: TGTGCCAGCAGTTTATCTATTTATGAGCAGTTCTTC. This sequence joins TRBV6-5 and TRBJ2-1, with D hard to call. Germline CDR1 MNHEY, CDR2 SVGAGI. There are 12 residues in the CDR3. Trimming took off 4 bases at V and 8 bases at J, with 9 bases between the two ends.

The V gene is TRBV28, the J gene TRBJ2-7; D may be TRBD1 or TRBD2 (6 bases each). The CDR3 covers 15 residues. In germline, CDR1 is MDHEN, CDR2 SYDVKM. Trimming stripped 5 bases from V and 5 bases from J, with 19 bases between. CDR3 nucleotides: TGTGCCAGCAGTGCACCCGGGACGGGGGACAACGAGCAGTACTTC. Translated, it gives CASSAPGTGDNEQYF.

This clonotype was counted at least ten times. The CDR3 coding sequence is TGTGCCAGCAGTTTACCGGCTAACAGGGGAGGCTACGAGCAGTACTTC. This encodes CASSLPANRGGYEQYF. The gene calls are TRBV28 and TRBJ2-7, with a possible D match to TRBD1 (7 bases). The CDR3 sequence is 16 residues long. V lost 2 bases and J lost 3, with 17 bases in between. Germline CDR1 and CDR2: MDHEN and SYDVKM.

This clonotype was counted ten times or more. The chain carries TRBV11-2 and TRBJ1-1, with D unclear. CDR1 is SGHAT and CDR2 is FQNNGV in the germline V gene. The CDR3 extends over 14 amino acids. Trimming took 5 bases from V and 3 from J, leaving 13 bases between them. The CDR3 region has the DNA TGTGCCAGCAGCCTTGGGAGGATAGACACTGAAGCTTTCTTT. Its translation: CASSLGRIDTEAFF.

This clonotype was counted a few times. The V gene is TRBV15, the J gene TRBJ2-7, with D possibly being TRBD2 (6 bases). There are 14 residues in the CDR3. Germline loops: CDR1 LNHNV, CDR2 YYDKDF (reference sequence). Deletions cut 0 bases from V and 2 bases from J, with 8 bases between. CDR3 in DNA: TGTGCCACCAGCAGAGATGCGGGAACCTACGAGCAGTACTTC. It is translated as CATSRDAGTYEQYF.

Ten or more counts support this clonotype. This chain connects TRBV12-3 or TRBV12-4 to TRBJ2-3, with D uncertain. The CDR3 extends over 13 amino acids. The germline V and J ends were trimmed by 3 bases and 0 bases, with 4 bases remaining between them. CDR3 in amino acids: CASSFPSTDTQYF. The CDR3 nucleotides read TGTGCCAGCAGTTTCCCTAGCACAGATACGCAGTATTTT.

This clonotype was seen a handful of times. The J gene is TRBJ1-1, the V gene TRBV15; tentative D call: TRBD1 (5 bases). Deletions cut 5 bases from V and 14 bases from J, with 15 bases between. In germline, CDR1 is LNHNV, CDR2 YYDKDF (reference sequence). The CDR3 covers 11 residues. Written as DNA, the CDR3 is TGTGCCACCAGCGACCGGGACCGCCAATTCTTT. Residues: CATSDRDRQFF.

The sample holds many counts of this clonotype. The J gene is TRBJ2-7, the V gene TRBV11-2, with D tentatively TRBD2 (6 bases). The CDR3 is 14 residues long. Germline CDR1 reads SGHAT; CDR2 reads FQNNGV. Trimming took 4 bases from V and 3 from J, leaving 13 bases between them. This CDR3 is CASSWGLENYEQYF. The DNA of the CDR3 is TGTGCCAGCAGCTGGGGACTGGAAAACTACGAGCAGTACTTC.